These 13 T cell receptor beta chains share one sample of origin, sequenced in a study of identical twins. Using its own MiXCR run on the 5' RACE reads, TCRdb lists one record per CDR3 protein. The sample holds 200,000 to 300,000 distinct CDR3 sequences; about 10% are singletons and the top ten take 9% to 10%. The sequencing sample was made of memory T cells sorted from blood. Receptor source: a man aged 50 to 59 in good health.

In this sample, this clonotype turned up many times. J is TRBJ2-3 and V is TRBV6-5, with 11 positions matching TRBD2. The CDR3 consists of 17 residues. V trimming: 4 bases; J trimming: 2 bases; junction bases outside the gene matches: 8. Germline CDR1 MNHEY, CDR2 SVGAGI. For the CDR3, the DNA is TGTGCCAGCAGTTCTCCGACTAGCGGGGACTACACAGATACGCAGTATTTT. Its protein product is CASSSPTSGDYTDTQYF.

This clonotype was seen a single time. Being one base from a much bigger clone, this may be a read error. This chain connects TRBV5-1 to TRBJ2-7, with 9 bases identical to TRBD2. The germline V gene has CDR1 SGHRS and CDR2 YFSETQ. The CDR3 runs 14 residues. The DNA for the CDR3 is TGCGCCAGCAGCTTGGTAGCGGGAGCAGACGAGCAGAACTTC. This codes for CASSLVAGADEQNF.

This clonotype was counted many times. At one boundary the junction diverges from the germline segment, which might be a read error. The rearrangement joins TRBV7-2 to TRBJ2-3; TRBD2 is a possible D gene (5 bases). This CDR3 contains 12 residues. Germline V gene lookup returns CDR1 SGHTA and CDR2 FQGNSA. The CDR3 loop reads CASSLLADTQYF. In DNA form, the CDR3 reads TGCGCCAGCAGCTTACTAGCAGATACGCAGTATTTT.

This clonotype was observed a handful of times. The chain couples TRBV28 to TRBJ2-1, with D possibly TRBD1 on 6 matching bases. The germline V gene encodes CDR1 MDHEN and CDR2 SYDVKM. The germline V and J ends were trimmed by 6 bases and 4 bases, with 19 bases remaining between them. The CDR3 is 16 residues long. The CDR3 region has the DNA TGTGCCAGCAGCCCCGGTAGGGCAGGGGTGTACAATGAGCAGTTCTTC. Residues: CASSPGRAGVYNEQFF. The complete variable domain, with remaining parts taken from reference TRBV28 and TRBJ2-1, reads DVKVTQSSRYLVKRTGEKVFLECVQDMDHENMFWYRQDPGLGLRLIYFSYDVKMKEKGDIPEGYSVSREKKERFSLILESASTNQTSMYLCASSPGRAGVYNEQFFGPGTRLTVL.

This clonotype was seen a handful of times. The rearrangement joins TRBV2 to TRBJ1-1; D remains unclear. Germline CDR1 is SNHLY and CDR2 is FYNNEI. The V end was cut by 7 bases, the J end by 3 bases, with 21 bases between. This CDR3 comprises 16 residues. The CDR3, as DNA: TGTGCCAGCAATAGTGGTTTATTAGGTTTAGACACTGAAGCTTTCTTT. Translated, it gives CASNSGLLGLDTEAFF.

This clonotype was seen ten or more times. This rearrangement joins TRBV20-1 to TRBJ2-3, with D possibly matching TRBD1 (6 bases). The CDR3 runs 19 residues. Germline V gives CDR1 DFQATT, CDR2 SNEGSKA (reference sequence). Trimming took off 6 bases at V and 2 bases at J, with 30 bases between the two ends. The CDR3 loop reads CSANTIPIQGQDFTDTQYF. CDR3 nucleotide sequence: TGCAGTGCAAACACGATCCCCATACAGGGCCAAGACTTCACAGATACGCAGTATTTT.

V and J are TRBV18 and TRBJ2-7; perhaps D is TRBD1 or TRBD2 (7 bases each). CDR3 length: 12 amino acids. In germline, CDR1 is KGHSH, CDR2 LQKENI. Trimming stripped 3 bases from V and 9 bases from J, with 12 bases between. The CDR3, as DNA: TGTGCCAGCTCACCTGACAGGGAGGGGCAGTACTTC. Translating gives CASSPDREGQYF.

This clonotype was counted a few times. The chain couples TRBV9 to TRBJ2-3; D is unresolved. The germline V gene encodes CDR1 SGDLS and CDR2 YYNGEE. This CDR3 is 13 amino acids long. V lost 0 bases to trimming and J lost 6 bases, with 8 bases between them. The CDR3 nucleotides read TGTGCCAGCAGCGTAGTCTCCGCGGATACGCAGTATTTT. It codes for CASSVVSADTQYF.

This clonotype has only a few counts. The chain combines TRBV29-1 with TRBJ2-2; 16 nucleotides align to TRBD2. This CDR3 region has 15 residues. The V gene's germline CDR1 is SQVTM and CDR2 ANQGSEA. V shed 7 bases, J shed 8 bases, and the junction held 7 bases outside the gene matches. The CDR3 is CSAGTSGGALGELFF. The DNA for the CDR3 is TGCAGCGCAGGGACTAGCGGGGGGGCCCTGGGGGAGCTGTTTTTT.

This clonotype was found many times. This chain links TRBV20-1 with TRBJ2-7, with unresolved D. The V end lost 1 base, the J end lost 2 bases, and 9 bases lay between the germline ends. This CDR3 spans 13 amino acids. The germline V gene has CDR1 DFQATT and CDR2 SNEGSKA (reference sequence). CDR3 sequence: CSARGVLAYEQYF. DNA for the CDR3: TGCAGTGCTAGAGGTGTCCTTGCCTACGAGCAGTACTTC.

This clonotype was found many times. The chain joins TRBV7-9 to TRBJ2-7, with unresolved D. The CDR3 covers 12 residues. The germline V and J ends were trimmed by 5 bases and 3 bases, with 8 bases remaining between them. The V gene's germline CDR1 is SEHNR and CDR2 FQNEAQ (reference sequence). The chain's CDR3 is CASSRIIYEQYF. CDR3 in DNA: TGTGCCAGCAGCCGAATAATCTACGAGCAGTACTTC.

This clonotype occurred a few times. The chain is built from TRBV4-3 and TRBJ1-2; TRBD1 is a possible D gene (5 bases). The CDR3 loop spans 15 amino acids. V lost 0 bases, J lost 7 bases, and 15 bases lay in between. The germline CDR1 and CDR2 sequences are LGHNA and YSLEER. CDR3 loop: CASSQERDRLRGYTF. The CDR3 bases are TGCGCCAGCAGCCAAGAAAGGGACCGACTTCGTGGCTACACCTTC.

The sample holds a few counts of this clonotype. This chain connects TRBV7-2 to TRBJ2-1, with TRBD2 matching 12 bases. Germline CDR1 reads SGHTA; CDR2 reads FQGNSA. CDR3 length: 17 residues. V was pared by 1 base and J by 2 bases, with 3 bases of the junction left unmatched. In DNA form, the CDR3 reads TGTGCCAGCAGCTTAGGGCTAGCGGGAGGGCCCTACAATGAGCAGTTCTTC. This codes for CASSLGLAGGPYNEQFF.